Following are 23 T cell receptor beta chains from one sample sequenced in a study of regulatory T cells. Study-wide results and caveats: In CD3G-deficient patients, conventional CD4+ T cells were enriched for hydrophobic CDR3 residues at positions 6 and 7.

No antigen is known for these receptors. Primers: 52 TRBV forward and 13 TRBJ reverse. Data came from immunoSEQ multiplex PCR; TCRdb stores just in-frame clones and leaves some out. The sample has about 32,000 clones; approximately 89% are singletons. The sequencing input was conventional CD4+ T cells sorted from blood. Receptors originate from a person aged 18 to 29 with CD3G deficiency.

This chain connects TRBV6-1 to TRBJ1-2; D remains ambiguous. The ends were cut back, 11 bases at V and 0 bases at J, with 13 bases in the middle. The CDR3 has 13 residues. Germline CDR1 and CDR2: MNHNS and SASEGT. The CDR3 is CAARQQSNYGYTF. CDR3 nucleotide sequence: TGTGCCGCCCGACAACAATCTAACTATGGCTACACCTTC.

V gene TRBV7-5 combines with J gene TRBJ2-3; no DNA check was done on the table's D call, TRBD2. TRBV7-5 corresponds to a pseudogene. The CDR3 contains 12 residues. The DNA of the CDR3 is TGTGCCAGAAGCTTAGCGGGTCATGCGCAGTATTTT. It is translated as CARSLAGHAQYF.

The chain links TRBV28 to TRBJ1-5, with D tentatively TRBD1 (5 bases). V shed 8 bases and J shed 6 bases, with 20 bases lying between them. In germline, CDR1 is MDHEN, CDR2 SYDVKM. The CDR3 is 15 residues long. The CDR3 loop is CASGSGRSLGQPQHF. CDR3 coding DNA: TGTGCCAGCGGTTCAGGGAGGAGTCTGGGTCAGCCCCAGCATTTT. Together with reference TRBV28 and TRBJ1-5, the CDR3 gives the full variable domain: DVKVTQSSRYLVKRTGEKVFLECVQDMDHENMFWYRQDPGLGLRLIYFSYDVKMKEKGDIPEGYSVSREKKERFSLILESASTNQTSMYLCASGSGRSLGQPQHFGDGTRLSIL.

This clone was picked up one time. CDR3 sequence: CASSIGGTGNYGYTF. The DNA for the CDR3 is TGTGCCAGCAGTATTGGAGGGACAGGGAACTATGGCTACACCTTC. This rearrangement joins TRBV6-6 to TRBJ1-2; 9 nucleotides align to TRBD1. Looked up from germline, CDR1 is MNHNY and CDR2 is SVGAGI (reference sequence). The CDR3 length is 15 residues. V shed 5 bases, J shed 2 bases, and the junction held 6 bases outside the gene matches.

The J gene is TRBJ2-7, the V gene TRBV6-1; D possibly corresponds to TRBD2 (6 bases). The V gene's germline CDR1 is MNHNS and CDR2 SASEGT. The CDR3 is made up of 16 amino acids. Trimming cost V 2 bases and J 8 bases, with 22 bases left between them. The CDR3 reads CASSENGGRNGYKQYF. CDR3 DNA sequence: TGTGCCAGCAGTGAAAATGGTGGGAGGAACGGTTACAAGCAGTACTTC.

In DNA, the CDR3 is TGCGCCAGCAGCTTGAACTTGGCAGCTAATGAAAAACTGTTTTTT. Translated: CASSLNLAANEKLFF. The genes are TRBV5-1 and TRBJ1-4; D unresolved. Germline CDR1 and CDR2: SGHRS and YFSETQ. The CDR3 is 15 amino acids. V shed 1 base and J shed 3 bases, with 10 bases lying between them.

This clone was observed a handful of times. V is TRBV10-3 and J is TRBJ2-7, with 8 bases identical to TRBD1. The V gene's germline CDR1 is ENHRY and CDR2 SYGVKD. The V and J ends lost 9 bases and 2 bases, in that order; junction bases with no gene match: 6. The CDR3 spans 13 residues. CDR3 nucleotide sequence: TGTGCCATTTCCAGGGGGCCAGCCTACGAGCAGTACTTC. It specifies CAISRGPAYEQYF.

This clone was seen more than once but under ten times. The chain is built from TRBV21-1 and TRBJ2-2. TRBV21-1 is termed a pseudogene. The CDR3 has 12 amino acids. The CDR3 here is CASSRKKGELFF. Written as DNA, the CDR3 is TGTGCCAGCAGCCGGAAGAAGGGGGAGCTGTTTTTT.

The rearrangement joins TRBV7-9 to TRBJ2-1; 8 bases align to TRBD2. The length of the CDR3 is 15 residues. Trimming removed 5 bases from V and 8 bases from J; junction bases left unmatched: 11. Germline assignment: CDR1 SEHNR and CDR2 FQNEAQ (reference sequence). The CDR3 DNA reads TGTGCCAGCAGCCCCCGGAGCGGGAGCAGGGATGAGCAGTTCTTC. Translated, it gives CASSPRSGSRDEQFF.

J is TRBJ2-2 and V is TRBV10-3; the D is unclear. Per the germline V gene, CDR1 is ENHRY and CDR2 is SYGVKD. The V end was cut by 11 bases, the J end by 7 bases, with 14 bases between. This CDR3 region has 12 residues. The CDR3 DNA sequence: TGTGCCGTGAGGAGATCCGGCGGGGAGCTGTTTTTT. Its protein is CAVRRSGGELFF.

The J gene is TRBJ2-7, the V gene TRBV11-2; the match to TRBD1 covers 8 bases. V shed 2 bases, J shed 2 bases, and the junction held 11 bases outside the gene matches. This CDR3 comprises 17 residues. Germline loops: CDR1 SGHAT, CDR2 FQNNGV. The DNA for the CDR3 is TGTGCCAGCAGCTTAAGCAAGTCGGGACAGGTCCCCTACGAGCAGTACTTC. It specifies CASSLSKSGQVPYEQYF.

This chain links TRBV10-3 with TRBJ2-3; 8 positions agree with TRBD2. CDR3 length: 16 amino acids. Germline assignment: CDR1 ENHRY and CDR2 SYGVKD. After removal of 3 bases from V and 3 bases from J, the junction contained 8 bases not matched to a gene. The CDR3 spells CAISDPRGGRTDTQYF. In DNA, the CDR3 is TGTGCCATCAGTGACCCCCGGGGGGGCCGGACAGATACGCAGTATTTT.

The J gene is TRBJ2-7, the V gene TRBV7-9; D is possibly TRBD1 or TRBD2 (5 bases each). The CDR3 spans 14 residues. V shed 5 bases and J shed 5 bases, with 16 bases lying between them. Germline CDR1 reads SEHNR; CDR2 reads FQNEAQ (reference sequence). CDR3 bases: TGTGCCAGCAGCCCGGGGACCCCCCCGGACGAGCAGTACTTC. Amino acids: CASSPGTPPDEQYF.

This rearrangement joins TRBV6-6 to TRBJ2-2, with 8 bases fitting TRBD1. The trim removed 6 bases at V and 2 bases at J, leaving 8 bases unmatched. The CDR3 totals 16 residues. Per the germline V gene, CDR1 is MNHNY and CDR2 is SVGAGI (reference sequence). CDR3 sequence (DNA): TGTGCCAGCAGCCGCGACAGGGGCCTAAACACCGGGGAGCTGTTTTTT. This sequence encodes CASSRDRGLNTGELFF.

The chain combines TRBV6-1 with TRBJ2-2, with a weak D call TRBD1 (5 bases). V was shortened by 7 bases and J by 6 bases, with 18 bases between the two germline ends. Germline CDR1 and CDR2: MNHNS and SASEGT. The length of the CDR3 is 15 residues. The CDR3 loop is CASMSGGASPGELFF. CDR3 DNA sequence: TGTGCCAGCATGTCTGGTGGGGCATCCCCCGGGGAGCTGTTTTTT.

J is TRBJ1-1 and V is TRBV28; the D is unclear. The CDR3 spans 16 residues. The germline CDR1 and CDR2 sequences are MDHEN and SYDVKM. V was shortened by 6 bases and J by 0 bases, with 17 bases between the two germline ends. The CDR3, as DNA: TGTGCCAGCAGCTCAGTGACGGCAACCGTGAACACTGAAGCTTTCTTT. Its protein is CASSSVTATVNTEAFF.

J is TRBJ2-5 and V is TRBV6-1; 8 bases map to TRBD2. CDR1 is MNHNS, CDR2 SASEGT, per germline. This CDR3 region has 15 residues. The V and J ends lost 11 bases and 3 bases, in that order; junction bases with no gene match: 14. The CDR3 bases are TGTGCCTCCCGGTCCGGGGGGGGGACCGAAGAGACCCAGTACTTC. Protein product: CASRSGGGTEETQYF.

This clone is a singleton in its sample. The rearrangement joins TRBV10-3 to TRBJ2-4, with 8 bases aligning to TRBD2. V gave up 0 bases and J gave up 5 bases; unmatched junction bases: 3. Germline loops: CDR1 ENHRY, CDR2 SYGVKD. This CDR3 contains 15 residues. The CDR3 loop reads CAISESAGAENIQYF. In DNA form, the CDR3 reads TGTGCCATCAGTGAGTCAGCGGGAGCGGAAAACATTCAGTACTTC.

The J gene is TRBJ2-2, the V gene TRBV4-1; D possibly corresponds to TRBD2 (5 bases). The CDR3 is made up of 16 amino acids. CDR1 and CDR2 from the germline V gene are MGHRA and YSYEKL. V lost 4 bases and J 3 bases, leaving 15 bases between the germline ends. This chain's CDR3 is CASSPFPLADTGELFF. The DNA for the CDR3 is TGCGCCAGCAGCCCCTTTCCTCTAGCCGACACCGGGGAGCTGTTTTTT.

This clone was seen a handful of times. V usage is TRBV6-1 and J usage is TRBJ2-7; perhaps TRBD2 as D (6 bases). Germline V gene sequence: CDR1 MNHNS, CDR2 SASEGT. The CDR3 consists of 15 residues. The V end lost 4 bases, the J end lost 1 base, and 14 bases lay between the germline ends. This CDR3 reads CASSAPLARSYEQYF. Here the CDR3 DNA reads TGTGCCAGCAGTGCCCCCCTAGCGAGATCCTACGAGCAGTACTTC.

The gene calls are TRBV6-1 and TRBJ2-2; tentatively, D is TRBD1 (5 bases). V was pared by 4 bases and J by 5 bases, with 5 bases between. CDR3 length: 12 amino acids. Germline V gives CDR1 MNHNS, CDR2 SASEGT. CDR3 residues: CASSAGTGELFF. Written as DNA, the CDR3 is TGTGCCAGCAGTGCAGGGACCGGGGAGCTGTTTTTT.

The genes are TRBV28 and TRBJ1-5; D remains ambiguous. Germline V CDR1 and CDR2: MDHEN, SYDVKM. V was shortened by 7 bases and J by 6 bases, with 16 bases between the two germline ends. This CDR3 has 14 residues. CDR3: CASTRWGNAQPQHF. The DNA for the CDR3 is TGTGCCAGCACCCGATGGGGTAACGCTCAGCCCCAGCATTTT.

The CDR3 coding sequence is TGTGCCAGCAGTTTAGGGGGACAGCACTACGAGCAGTACTTC. It specifies CASSLGGQHYEQYF. The rearrangement links TRBV28 to TRBJ2-7, with TRBD1 matching over 7 bases. Germline lookup yields CDR1 MDHEN and CDR2 SYDVKM. V dropped 2 bases and J dropped 3; count of bases not matched to a gene: 4. This CDR3 contains 14 residues.